This T cell receptor beta chain derives from a study of T cell repertoires in cytomegalovirus infection. One entry per CDR3 protein, called by TCRdb with MiXCR from the reads. The sample consists of about 250,000 distinct CDR3 sequences, approximately 15% of them appearing once. This clonotype was observed many times. This CDR3 has 15 amino acids. Between the trimmed V and J ends, which lost 0 bases and 10 bases, there was a span of 13 bases. The germline gives CDR1 SGHNT, CDR2 YENEEA. The V gene is TRBV11-3, the J gene TRBJ1-6; no clear D. The sequenced material came from CD8+ T cells from PBMCs. The sequence was obtained from a human donor in good health (CMV status not recorded). Some clones in this sample may be carry-over from other donors' samples. CDR3 DNA sequence: TGTGCCAGCAGCTTAGATTCGGACCCCCTATCACCCCTCCACTTT. Its translation is CASSLDSDPLSPLHF. Full variable domain (missing parts from reference TRBV11-3 and TRBJ1-6): EAGVVQSPRYKIIEKKQPVAFWCNPISGHNTLYWYLQNLGQGPELLIRYENEEAVDDSQLPKDRFSAERLKGVDSTLKIQPAELGDSAVYLCASSLDSDPLSPLHFGNGTRLTVT.